This T cell receptor beta chain was sequenced for a study of T cell repertoires in cytomegalovirus infection. Whole-study context: Through public TCR beta signatures, both CMV infection and matching HLA type were indicated.

CDR1 SEHNR and CDR2 FQNEAQ come from the germline V gene (reference sequence). There are 16 residues in the CDR3. TCRdb used MiXCR to reprocess the reads, holding one entry per CDR3 protein. The sample lists approximately 730,000 distinct CDR3 sequences, 33% occurring once. Remarks on this clonotype: What it recognizes is unknown. A much larger clonotype is one base distant, so this may be a read error.

Sequencing was performed on cultured PBMCs, taken from culture after CMV antigen stimulation. V usage is TRBV7-9 and J usage is TRBJ2-3; D is tentatively TRBD1 or TRBD2 (6 bases each). The TCR sequence derives from a human donor in good health (CMV status not recorded). Some clones in this sample may be carry-over from other donors' samples. CDR3 bases: TGTGCCAGCAGCTTTCTTTCGGGGGCTAGTACAGATACGCTGTATTTT. Translated: CASSFLSGASTDTLYF. The full variable domain, with the rest looked up from reference TRBV7-9 and TRBJ2-3, is DTGVSQNPRHKITKRGQNVTFRCDPISEHNRLYWYRQTLGQGPEFLTYFQNEAQLEKSRLLSDRFSAERPKGSFSTLEIQRTEQGDSAMYLCASSFLSGASTDTLYFGPGTRLTVL.